The 6 T cell receptor beta chains below were found in one sample sequenced in a study of T cell changes during pregnancy in multiple sclerosis. Clones were sequenced by immunoSEQ multiplex PCR, and TCRdb holds only the in-frame ones, with some missing. Of under 45,000 clones in the sample, nearly 90% are singletons; the top ten hold 3.5% to 5%. This sample comprised CD8+ T cells from peripheral blood mononuclear cells, obtained in the first trimester of pregnancy. The receptor set was obtained from a female donor with multiple sclerosis, enrolled in a pregnancy study.

The chain recombines TRBV27 with TRBJ2-1, with TRBD1 matching over 10 bases. V dropped 6 bases and J dropped 6; count of bases not matched to a gene: 5. There are 14 residues in the CDR3. Per germline, CDR1 MNHEY and CDR2 SMNVEV (reference sequence). CDR3 amino acids: CASSPGTGVNEQFF. The CDR3 DNA reads TGTGCCAGCAGCCCCGGGACAGGGGTCAATGAGCAGTTCTTC.

Worth noting for this clone: Its ends do not fully match the called genes, so a read error is possible. The chain combines TRBV7-7 with TRBJ2-2; perhaps TRBD1 as D (6 bases). The CDR3 sequence is 12 residues long. Germline V gives CDR1 SSHAT, CDR2 FNYEAQ (reference sequence). CDR3 in DNA: TGTGCTAGCAGACTCGGACAGGGGGAGCTGTTTTTT. Protein product: CASRLGQGELFF.

This clone was observed once. The chain is built from TRBV9 and TRBJ1-2; 10 nucleotides agree with TRBD1. CDR1 and CDR2 (germline): SGDLS, YYNGEE. Losses at the gene ends were 3 bases for V and 3 bases for J; bases not matched to a gene: 8. This CDR3 comprises 16 residues. The CDR3 here is CASSGGQGGFDYGYTF. Written as DNA, the CDR3 is TGTGCCAGCAGCGGCGGACAGGGGGGTTTCGACTATGGCTACACCTTC.

This clone has at least ten counts. This chain connects TRBV6-4 to TRBJ2-1, with 12 bases identical to TRBD1. This CDR3 has 15 amino acids. CDR1 and CDR2 (germline): MRHNA, SNTAGT. Trimming removed 3 bases from V and 8 bases from J; junction bases left unmatched: 5. The CDR3 here is CASSEGGQGADEQFF. The CDR3 DNA reads as TGTGCCAGCAGTGAGGGGGGACAGGGGGCGGATGAGCAGTTCTTC.

V usage is TRBV11-2 and J usage is TRBJ2-3, with a tentative D call TRBD2 (7 bases). V lost 8 bases and J lost 4, with 19 bases in between. Germline lookup yields CDR1 SGHAT and CDR2 FQNNGV. This CDR3 comprises 15 residues. CDR3 coding DNA: TGTGCCAGCTCCTCGGCGGGGGCGCGCGCAGATACGCAGTATTTT. Translated, it gives CASSSAGARADTQYF.

The chain uses TRBV2 and TRBJ2-1; no clear D gene. This CDR3 comprises 15 residues. Trimming removed 3 bases at V and 0 bases at J, with 9 bases between. Germline CDR1 and CDR2: SNHLY and FYNNEI. The CDR3 DNA follows: TGTGCCAGCAGTGAGTCTTCGAGCTCCTACAATGAGCAGTTCTTC. This gives the protein CASSESSSSYNEQFF.